The clone carrying this T cell receptor beta chain was observed a few times. Its antigen is undetermined. This specimen comes from a study of CD8 T cells in ankylosing spondylitis. Germline V gene data show CDR1 as DFQATT and CDR2 as SNEGSKA (reference sequence). Trimming removed 3 bases from V and 7 bases from J, with 16 bases in between. This CDR3 is built from 14 residues. Making use of molecular barcodes, quantitative 5'-RACE generated TCR beta libraries. TCRdb independently ran MiXCR on the 5' RACE reads; one entry per CDR3 protein. The repertoire holds 250,000 to 350,000 distinct CDR3 sequences, with 20% as singletons. Study outcomes and limitations: Several of the motif variants were reported before in synovial fluid and blood from reactive arthritis. Eight highly homologous variants made up a TCR beta motif, and this motif appeared characteristic of ankylosing spondylitis blood. Clones linked to disease were reported to show significant enrichment in matched ankylosing spondylitis synovial fluid.

This clonotype was sampled from a male donor with ankylosing spondylitis or in good health (not recorded which). The sequenced material came from blood, either unsorted or a sorted T cell fraction (not recorded which). This sequence joins TRBV20-1 and TRBJ2-1; no definite D call. The CDR3 DNA sequence: TGCAGTGCTAGGGATCTTTGGACGGGTAATGAGCAGTTCTTC. Translation: CSARDLWTGNEQFF.